The clone carrying this TCR beta chain has a handful of counts. Its target is unknown. V shed 1 base and J 0 bases; nucleotides not matched to a gene: 5. CDR3 length: 16 amino acids. Germline-derived CDR1 and CDR2 are LGHDT and YNNKEL (reference sequence). Individual cDNA molecules received unique molecular identifiers. A single record per CDR3 protein comes from TCRdb applying MiXCR to the 5' RACE reads. The table has under 85,000 distinct CDR3 sequences, more than 13% seen once. This sample was taken from a study of early T cells in non-severe SARS-CoV-2 infection. Study-wide points: Anti-spike CD8 specificities were favored by VDJdb matching, whose results missed private and CD4 specificities.

Source material: whole blood. The rearrangement links TRBV3-1 to TRBJ1-1; 7 nucleotides match TRBD1. The TCR comes from an adult who was a healthcare worker with PCR-confirmed SARS-CoV-2 infection or an uninfected control (not recorded which). The CDR3 sequence: CASSQGPGTVNTEAFF. The CDR3 bases are TGTGCCAGCAGCCAAGGCCCTGGGACAGTGAACACTGAAGCTTTCTTT.